In this sample, the clone carrying this T cell receptor beta chain turned up once. The data belong to a study of blood T cell repertoires in COVID-19. The assay was immunoSEQ multiplex PCR, and TCRdb's table has in-frame clones only and misses some. This table holds 60,000 to 70,000 clones, approximately 91% found once. Germline V lookup: CDR1 MNHEY, CDR2 SMNVEV (reference sequence). V lost 5 bases to trimming and J lost 1 base; unmatched junction nucleotides: 13. CDR3 length: 18 residues. The sample comprised peripheral blood. The chain has TRBV27 and TRBJ2-7; TRBD1 aligns across 11 bases. This TCR came from a human donor with active COVID-19. The donor label of this sample is uncertain. In nucleotides, the CDR3 is TGTGCCAGCAGTCCCGGGACAGGGGGTTCGTCCTTTTCCTACGAGCAGTACTTC. Translation: CASSPGTGGSSFSYEQYF.